This T cell receptor beta chain was recorded in a study of human T cells and chemical hapten exposure. This CDR3 region has 17 residues. The V gene lost 0 bases and the J gene lost 7 bases, with 24 bases spanning the gap. Germline V gives CDR1 DFQATT, CDR2 SNEGSKA (reference sequence). Total RNA was isolated from whole blood that had not been fractionated. In this sample, this clonotype turned up many times. Its antigen remains unknown. Study-wide results and caveats: After DPC sensitization, TCRs above 1 in 1000 frequency showed no change.

TCRdb itself ran the 5' RACE reads through MiXCR, one entry per CDR3 protein. This sample has about 140,000 distinct CDR3 sequences, with roughly 4% found just once. The clonotype originates from a female donor in good health. The chain links TRBV20-1 to TRBJ1-2, with D possibly matching TRBD1 (5 bases). The CDR3 nucleotides are TGCAGTGCTAGAGATGTCTATTCGGGGCGCCGGGCTTTTGGCTACACCTTC. It is translated as CSARDVYSGRRAFGYTF.